This T cell receptor beta chain originates from a study of cytomegalovirus exposure and HLA in healthy donors. Study-wide results and limits: An analysis that came later showed most CMV-associated TCR beta chains appearing HLA-restricted. The classifier, whose performance was assessed in both the original and validation cohorts, reportedly diagnosed cytomegalovirus status with high specificity and sensitivity.

The ends lost 5 bases at V and 4 bases at J; junction bases unmatched: 4. Germline V gives CDR1 SQVTM, CDR2 ANQGSEA. This CDR3 has 12 residues. The PCR employed 60 Vbeta primers together with 13 Jbeta primers. Using immunoSEQ multiplex PCR, the repertoire was profiled, and TCRdb retains in-frame clones only, with some absent. The sample lists 150,000 to 200,000 clones, about four fifths occurring once. Worth noting for this clone: Its cognate antigen is unknown.

This clonotype was sampled from a woman younger than 30 in good health and CMV-seronegative. Material for sequencing was PBMCs. This chain uses TRBV29-1 with TRBJ1-1, with TRBD1 identical over 7 bases. CDR3 sequence reads: CSVIRGRTEAFF. CDR3 DNA: TGCAGCGTTATTAGGGGGCGCACTGAAGCTTTCTTT.